This paragraph reports one TCR beta chain. Germline CDR1 and CDR2: DFQATT and SNEGSKA (reference sequence). Losses at the gene ends were 0 bases for V and 9 bases for J; bases not matched to a gene: 8. There are 15 residues in the CDR3. Amplified TCR beta CDR3 regions derived from RNA transcripts. The primer set for the first-round RT-PCR of the TCR CDR3 was HTBI. TCRdb re-called the multiplex PCR reads with MiXCR, one entry per CDR3 protein. Here the sample spans some 800,000 distinct CDR3 sequences, 35% to 40% being singletons. The data belong to a study of T cells in Graves' hyperthyroidism and ophthalmopathy. The wider study: Peripheral blood collection took place at initial diagnosis, before any treatment.

Exclusion of a patient resulted from uncontrolled infection, other autoimmune disease, pregnancy or lactation. For the diagnoses, clinical symptoms, serum thyroxine and TRAb, thyroid ultrasound and orbital computed tomography were used. The authors took PBMCs from 9.5 to 10 ml fresh peripheral blood. V is TRBV20-1 and J is TRBJ1-6; 7 bases are shared with TRBD1. The source of this sequence is a man aged 18 to 35 with Graves' hyperthyroidism. Material for sequencing was blood. CDR3 DNA: TGCAGTGCTAGAGATGCGGGGACAGATAGTTCACCCCTCCACTTT. It is translated as CSARDAGTDSSPLHF.